The 32 T cell receptor beta chains given below trace back to one sample, sequenced in a study of blood T cell repertoires in COVID-19. Sequencing was performed with immunoSEQ multiplex PCR; in TCRdb, only in-frame clones are kept and a portion is missing. The sample lists 280,000 or so clones, approximately 85% occurring once. The sequenced sample consisted of peripheral blood. The receptors shown here come from a man aged 18 to 29 with active or convalescent COVID-19.

The rearrangement joins TRBV20-1 to TRBJ2-5; no clear D. Trimming removed 5 bases from V and 5 bases from J, with 9 bases in between. This CDR3 region has 11 residues. Germline V gene lookup returns CDR1 DFQATT and CDR2 SNEGSKA (reference sequence). The CDR3 DNA sequence: TGCAGTGCTGTTACCGGGGAGACCCAGTACTTC. Translated: CSAVTGETQYF.

The J gene is TRBJ2-1, the V gene TRBV5-5; perhaps TRBD2 as D (5 bases). The V end was cut by 5 bases, the J end by 3 bases, with 15 bases between. CDR3 length: 15 residues. Germline V CDR1 and CDR2: SGHKS, YYEKEE (reference sequence). In DNA form, the CDR3 reads TGTGCCAGCAGGGCAGAACGGACTCTCTACAATGAGCAGTTCTTC. As protein: CASRAERTLYNEQFF.

The V gene is TRBV6-2 or TRBV6-3, the J gene TRBJ2-2, with 8 nucleotides matching TRBD1. Per the germline V gene, CDR1 is MNHEY and CDR2 is SVGEGT. Germline trimming cut 5 bases from V and 3 bases from J; bases unmatched to any gene: 5. The CDR3 has 15 amino acids. CDR3: CASSGTGSYTGELFF. CDR3 nucleotides: TGTGCCAGCAGTGGGACAGGTTCGTACACCGGGGAGCTGTTTTTT.

This clone is a singleton in its sample. The chain is built from TRBV13 and TRBJ2-7, with 9 bases lining up with TRBD2. Germline V gene sequence: CDR1 PRHDT, CDR2 FYEKMQ (reference sequence). V lost 5 bases and J lost 5; bases outside the gene matches: 7. This CDR3 comprises 14 residues. The CDR3 is CASSGTSGRNEQYF. As DNA, the CDR3 is TGTGCCAGCAGCGGAACTAGCGGGCGGAACGAGCAGTACTTC. Full variable domain (remainder filled in from reference TRBV13 and TRBJ2-7): AAGVIQSPRHLIKEKRETATLKCYPIPRHDTVYWYQQGPGQDPQFLISFYEKMQSDKGSIPDRFSAQQFSDYHSELNMSSLELGDSALYFCASSGTSGRNEQYFGPGTRLTVT.

The rearrangement links TRBV29-1 to TRBJ2-5, with D perhaps TRBD1 (5 bases). The V end was cut by 3 bases, the J end by 1 base, with 9 bases between. This CDR3 region has 13 residues. Germline CDR1 reads SQVTM; CDR2 reads ANQGSEA. In DNA form, the CDR3 reads TGCAGCGTTGATGCGACAGTCCAAGAGACCCAGTACTTC. Encoded protein: CSVDATVQETQYF. Supplemented by reference TRBV29-1 and TRBJ2-5, the full variable domain reads SAVISQKPSRDICQRGTSLTIQCQVDSQVTMMFWYRQQPGQSLTLIATANQGSEATYESGFVIDKFPISRPNLTFSTLTVSNMSPEDSSIYLCSVDATVQETQYFGPGTRLLVL.

The rearrangement uses TRBV12-3 or TRBV12-4 and TRBJ1-6; D is unclear. Trimming took off 6 bases at V and 6 bases at J, with 9 bases between the two ends. The CDR3 runs to 13 residues. This CDR3 is CASSEETNSPLHF. The CDR3 coding sequence is TGTGCCAGCAGCGAGGAGACTAATTCACCCCTCCACTTT.

J is TRBJ2-5 and V is TRBV11-2; 8 bases are shared with TRBD2. Germline assignment: CDR1 SGHAT and CDR2 FQNNGV. V lost 1 base to trimming and J lost 7 bases; unmatched junction nucleotides: 5. The CDR3 spans 14 residues. For the CDR3, the DNA is TGTGCCAGCAGCTTAGGTTTCGGGAGGGCGACCCAGTACTTC. It encodes CASSLGFGRATQYF.

The rearrangement links TRBV7-6 to TRBJ2-7; TRBD2 matches 11 bases. CDR1 SGHVS and CDR2 FNYEAQ come from the germline V gene. Trimming at V came to 5 bases and at J to 4 bases, leaving 13 bases not matched to a gene. This CDR3 comprises 17 residues. This CDR3 reads CASSRGLAGGTFYEQYF. The CDR3 coding sequence is TGTGCCAGCAGCAGGGGCCTAGCGGGGGGCACTTTTTACGAGCAGTACTTC.

V and J are TRBV7-9 and TRBJ1-1; D uncertain. CDR1 and CDR2 (germline): SEHNR, FQNEAQ (reference sequence). The CDR3 covers 13 residues. Between the trimmed V and J ends, which lost 5 bases and 5 bases, there was a span of 12 bases. As DNA, the CDR3 is TGTGCCAGCAGCCCCGCGGGGAGTACTGAAGCTTTCTTT. Translating it yields CASSPAGSTEAFF.

The chain joins TRBV6-2 or TRBV6-3 to TRBJ1-3; unclear D gene. This CDR3 spans 16 amino acids. The germline V gene has CDR1 MNHEY and CDR2 SVGEGT. V was pared by 0 bases and J by 0 bases, with 9 bases between. The CDR3: CASSYSNWASGNTIYF. The CDR3 region has the DNA TGTGCCAGCAGTTACTCGAACTGGGCCTCTGGAAACACCATATATTTT.

This rearrangement joins TRBV11-1 to TRBJ1-1; D call uncertain. Trimming cost V 5 bases and J 1 base, with 11 bases left between them. The CDR3 consists of 14 residues. Germline V gene lookup returns CDR1 SGHAT and CDR2 FQDESV (reference sequence). CDR3 nucleotide sequence: TGTGCCAGCAGCACCCTACAGAGGAACACTGAAGCTTTCTTT. It yields the protein CASSTLQRNTEAFF.

The chain combines TRBV29-1 with TRBJ1-2; tentatively, D is TRBD1 (5 bases). Per germline, CDR1 SQVTM and CDR2 ANQGSEA. The CDR3 length is 11 residues. V dropped 6 bases and J dropped 8 bases, with 13 bases sitting between them. The CDR3 loop is CSVAGTEGYTF. For the CDR3, the DNA is TGCAGCGTGGCGGGGACGGAGGGCTACACCTTC.

The chain uses TRBV6-1 and TRBJ2-2, with 9 bases that match TRBD2. With 3 bases clipped from V and 7 bases from J, the junction kept 12 bases outside the gene matches. CDR1 and CDR2 (germline): MNHNS, SASEGT. There are 17 residues in the CDR3. Here the CDR3 reads CASSDPAGGPRNGELFF. The CDR3 DNA reads as TGTGCCAGCAGTGATCCCGCGGGGGGGCCGCGGAACGGGGAGCTGTTTTTT.

This clone was seen many times. The chain links TRBV29-1 to TRBJ1-2; D is perhaps TRBD1 (5 bases). The CDR3 totals 10 residues. CDR1 is SQVTM and CDR2 is ANQGSEA in the germline V gene. Deletions cut 7 bases from V and 6 bases from J, with 9 bases between. CDR3 sequence reads: CSALQDGYTF. In DNA form, the CDR3 reads TGCAGCGCCTTACAGGATGGCTACACCTTC.

The J gene is TRBJ2-5, the V gene TRBV29-1; D is possibly TRBD2 (6 bases). The CDR3 totals 14 residues. In germline, CDR1 is SQVTM, CDR2 ANQGSEA. V lost 0 bases and J 2 bases, leaving 10 bases between the germline ends. CDR3 loop: CSVEDPGEQETQYF. The DNA of the CDR3 is TGCAGCGTTGAAGACCCGGGGGAACAAGAGACCCAGTACTTC.

The sample holds one count of this clone. Additional DNA sequences in this sample encode the identical CDR3. The CDR3 DNA reads as TGTGCCAGCAGCCTCGGACAGGGAGGCTATGGCTACACCTTC. It is translated as CASSLGQGGYGYTF. The J gene is TRBJ1-2, the V gene TRBV11-2; 8 positions match TRBD1. Germline values: CDR1 SGHAT, CDR2 FQNNGV. The CDR3 runs 14 residues. With V trimmed by 5 bases and J by 4 bases, 6 bases remained unmatched.

This sequence joins TRBV4-1 and TRBJ1-5; tentatively, D is TRBD1 (6 bases). Trimming shortened V by 1 base and J by 7 bases, and 17 bases separated the two germline ends. The CDR3 runs to 16 residues. Germline V gene data show CDR1 as MGHRA and CDR2 as YSYEKL. The DNA of the CDR3 is TGCGCCAGCAGCCAAGGTGCAGTTAAGGGGGAACAGCCCCAGCATTTT. Its protein product is CASSQGAVKGEQPQHF.

The chain links TRBV18 to TRBJ1-2, with D maybe TRBD1 (5 bases). Germline CDR1 reads KGHSH; CDR2 reads LQKENI. The V and J ends lost 3 bases and 8 bases respectively, with 13 bases between them. CDR3 length: 13 amino acids. This CDR3 reads CASSPPNTGGYTF. The CDR3 DNA is TGTGCCAGCTCACCCCCGAATACAGGAGGCTACACCTTC.

The genes are TRBV4-3 and TRBJ2-3; 10 positions agree with TRBD1. V shed 0 bases, J shed 8 bases, and the junction held 8 bases outside the gene matches. The germline V gene has CDR1 LGHNA and CDR2 YSLEER. The CDR3 is 16 amino acids. The CDR3 DNA follows: TGCGCCAGCAGCCAAGAAAGGACAGGGGGTCGAGGTACGCAGTATTTT. Translated, it gives CASSQERTGGRGTQYF.

The chain recombines TRBV3-1 (or the pseudogene TRBV3-2) with TRBJ1-2; 7 nucleotides match TRBD1. Germline lookup yields CDR1 LGHDT and CDR2 YNNKEL (reference sequence). CDR3 length: 15 amino acids. J was trimmed by 2 bases and V by 0 bases; bases with no gene match: 3. The CDR3 coding sequence is TGTGCCAGCAGCCAAGATACAGGGGTGAACTATGGCTACACCTTC. Its translation is CASSQDTGVNYGYTF.

This chain uses TRBV4-1 with TRBJ2-5; 9 nucleotides line up with TRBD1. CDR1 is MGHRA, CDR2 YSYEKL, per germline. The CDR3 contains 15 residues. The junction had 6 bases not matched to a gene; V was cut back by 3 bases and J by 4 bases. For the CDR3, the DNA is TGCGCCAGCAGCCAGGGGGACAGGGAAACAGAGACCCAGTACTTC. Translated, it gives CASSQGDRETETQYF.

This rearrangement joins TRBV10-3 to TRBJ2-5; the match to TRBD2 covers 9 bases. CDR1 and CDR2 (germline): ENHRY, SYGVKD. V trimming: 1 base; J trimming: 4 bases; junction bases outside the gene matches: 10. This CDR3 comprises 17 residues. The CDR3 nucleotides are TGTGCCATCAGTGAGTATGGCGGGGGGGCCGGAGGAGAGACCCAGTACTTC. It translates to CAISEYGGGAGGETQYF.

CDR3 coding DNA: TGTGCCAGCACCATCCCCAGCGGGGTTCCCGGAAGGCGGGGCGAGCAGTACTTC. Translating gives CASTIPSGVPGRRGEQYF. J is TRBJ2-7 and V is TRBV28; 7 bases agree with TRBD2. The length of the CDR3 is 18 residues. Germline V gene sequence: CDR1 MDHEN, CDR2 SYDVKM. Trimming at V came to 7 bases and at J to 6 bases, leaving 24 bases not matched to a gene.

This clone has just one count. V usage is TRBV5-8 and J usage is TRBJ1-2; 10 bases match TRBD1. The germline gives CDR1 SGHTS, CDR2 YDEGEE. V dropped 4 bases and J dropped 7; count of bases not matched to a gene: 7. The CDR3 covers 14 residues. The CDR3 DNA reads as TGTGCCAGCAGCCTGCGCGGGACAGGGGTTGGCTACACCTTC. Translation gives CASSLRGTGVGYTF.

The J gene is TRBJ2-5, the V gene TRBV7-7, with a possible D match to TRBD2 (5 bases). Germline CDR1 is SSHAT and CDR2 is FNYEAQ (reference sequence). V lost 5 bases to trimming and J lost 5 bases, with 9 bases between them. CDR3 length: 12 residues. CDR3 in amino acids: CASSRGGETQYF. Written as DNA, the CDR3 is TGTGCCAGCAGCCGGGGTGGCGAGACCCAGTACTTC.

V gene TRBV11-2 combines with J gene TRBJ2-7; D ambiguous. V was cut by 5 bases and J by 4 bases, with 9 bases left in between. CDR3 size: 12 residues. Germline V gene lookup returns CDR1 SGHAT and CDR2 FQNNGV. The CDR3 here is CASSQRFYEQYF. The CDR3 nucleotides are TGTGCCAGCAGCCAGAGGTTTTACGAGCAGTACTTC. The entire variable domain, with the rest obtained from reference TRBV11-2 and TRBJ2-7, is as follows: EAGVAQSPRYKIIEKRQSVAFWCNPISGHATLYWYQQILGQGPKLLIQFQNNGVVDDSQLPKDRFSAERLKGVDSTLKIQPAKLEDSAVYLCASSQRFYEQYFGPGTRLTVT.

The V call is TRBV5-1, the J call TRBJ1-6, with 7 bases that match TRBD1. This CDR3 spans 14 amino acids. V was pared by 0 bases and J by 8 bases, with 2 bases of the junction left unmatched. Germline CDR1 is SGHRS and CDR2 is YFSETQ. Here the CDR3 reads CASSLETGDSPLHF. The CDR3 coding sequence is TGCGCCAGCAGCTTGGAAACAGGGGATTCACCCCTCCACTTT.

In its sample, this clone was seen once. The J gene is TRBJ2-7, the V gene TRBV19, with 10 positions matching TRBD2. This CDR3 is 14 amino acids long. Germline trimming cut 8 bases from V and 2 bases from J; bases unmatched to any gene: 6. Germline CDR1 is LNHDA and CDR2 is SQIVND (reference sequence). The CDR3 reads CASGNSGGTYEQYF. The CDR3 nucleotides are TGTGCCAGTGGGAATAGCGGGGGGACCTACGAGCAGTACTTC.

CDR3 residues: CASSLEPGQGEQYF. The CDR3 DNA sequence: TGCGCCAGCAGCTTGGAACCGGGACAGGGAGAGCAGTACTTC. The rearrangement joins TRBV5-1 to TRBJ2-7; TRBD1 aligns across 9 bases. The CDR3 runs to 14 residues. Trimming cost V 0 bases and J 7 bases; bases outside gene matches: 5. In germline, CDR1 is SGHRS, CDR2 YFSETQ.

The chain employs TRBV9 and TRBJ2-3, with TRBD2 matching 7 bases. The CDR3 length is 11 residues. Germline assignment: CDR1 SGDLS and CDR2 YYNGEE. The ends lost 7 bases at V and 4 bases at J; junction bases unmatched: 0. The CDR3 DNA reads as TGTGCCAGCCGGGGGGCAGATACGCAGTATTTT. Amino acids: CASRGADTQYF.

The rearrangement uses TRBV7-3 and TRBJ2-1; 11 bases are shared with TRBD2. The CDR3 sequence is 15 residues long. The V gene's germline CDR1 is SGHTA and CDR2 FQGTGA. J gave up 9 bases and V 2 bases, and 6 bases lay outside the gene matches. CDR3 coding DNA: TGTGCCAGCAGCTTACATAGCGGGGGGGCCGGTGAGCAGTTCTTC. Its translation is CASSLHSGGAGEQFF.

The V call is TRBV2, the J call TRBJ2-7; no clear D gene. The germline V gene has CDR1 SNHLY and CDR2 FYNNEI. This CDR3 is 13 amino acids long. Trimming removed 0 bases at V and 7 bases at J, with 10 bases between. The CDR3 loop is CASSEAPAGEQYF. CDR3 sequence (DNA): TGTGCCAGCAGTGAAGCCCCAGCCGGGGAGCAGTACTTC.